A selection of T cell receptor beta chains follows, all from one sample in a study of CXCR3-negative and CXCR3-positive naive CD8 T cells. Reprocessing the 5' RACE reads, TCRdb reports a single entry for every CDR3 protein and omits DNA. This repertoire includes 150,000 or so distinct CDR3 sequences. Sequencing used naive CXCR3+ CD8+ T cells from blood. Receptors originate from a human donor in good health. Some clones in this sample may be carry-over from other donors' samples. Both conserved end residues are part of each CDR3.

j_call | v_call | cdr3_aa
TRBJ2-7 | TRBV29-1 | CSIRGQGSYEQYF
TRBJ1-1 | TRBV4-3 | CASSQDRGPGTEAFF
TRBJ2-7 | TRBV5-1 | CASSSIVPGLAGGISYEQYF
TRBJ2-2 | TRBV4-3 | CASSQDGAGEGSNTGELFF
TRBJ2-2 | TRBV3-2 | CASSQDLSGECGELFF
TRBJ2-7 | TRBV29-1 | CSVRTGIYEQYF
TRBJ2-2 | TRBV2 | CASNQGVNTGELFF
TRBJ2-1 | TRBV4-3 | CASSDREDEQFF
TRBJ1-3 | TRBV28 | CASSSVNTNTIYF
TRBJ2-7 | TRBV14 | CASSQGPGGYEQYF
TRBJ1-2 | TRBV12-3/TRBV12-4 | CAVLGTDDGYTF
TRBJ2-4 | TRBV21-1 | CASSSRDSKTKNIQYF
TRBJ2-1 | TRBV2 | CASSTFTAGGSYNEQFF
TRBJ2-7 | TRBV7-2 | CASRPAGPLQQYF
TRBJ1-2 | TRBV28 | CASSRTSITYGYTF
TRBJ1-1 | TRBV23-1 | CASSPTGSWNTEAFF
TRBJ2-1 | TRBV7-3 | CASSLIGPDGGDEQFF
TRBJ2-1 | TRBV27 | CASSPPGQGPDEQFF
TRBJ1-1 | TRBV5-1 | CASSLEEGASTEAFF
TRBJ2-1 | TRBV29-1 | CSVGTGDEQFF
TRBJ2-5 | TRBV10-3 | CAISEMGAQETQYF
TRBJ2-7 | TRBV4-1 | CASSHWTGTHEQYF
TRBJ1-5 | TRBV6-5 | CASTPALNQPQHF
TRBJ2-3 | TRBV7-3 | CASSLYGLGTDTQYF
TRBJ2-7 | TRBV29-1 | CSVRPGTREQYF
TRBJ2-3 | TRBV7-3 | CASSPSGWGTDTQYF
TRBJ2-6 | TRBV7-3 | CASMGSGANVLTF
TRBJ1-1 | TRBV28 | CASSPPTDFMNTEAFF
TRBJ1-5 | TRBV4-1 | CASSQGQGNQPQHF
TRBJ2-3 | TRBV28 | CASRILAGGYTDTQYF
TRBJ2-3 | TRBV5-1 | CASSGPASGSLTDTQYF
TRBJ2-2 | TRBV9 | CASSAYDREGTGELFF
TRBJ2-3 | TRBV6-2/TRBV6-3 | CASRLAVLGDTQYF
TRBJ1-1 | TRBV27 | CASSFGVKMNTEAFF
TRBJ2-7 | TRBV28 | CASSLSLADYEQYF
TRBJ1-5 | TRBV28 | CASSYGEPQHF
TRBJ2-1 | TRBV6-4 | CASSDSPSGGYNEQFF
TRBJ2-5 | TRBV30 | CAWSGDSQETQYF
TRBJ2-7 | TRBV5-1 | CASSLQRGDEQYF
TRBJ2-5 | TRBV7-2 | CASSLNRDRALLETQYF
TRBJ2-3 | TRBV20-1 | CSAGDRVQDTQYF
TRBJ2-1 | TRBV6-2/TRBV6-3 | CASSYSMGLNSYNEQFF
TRBJ2-6 | TRBV3-1 | CASSQDRPSGANVLTF
TRBJ2-2 | TRBV6-6 | CASRNLGRDRLNTGELFF
TRBJ2-7 | TRBV7-9 | CASSSWVRREEQYF
TRBJ2-7 | TRBV7-8 | CASSSRTGGDYEQYF
TRBJ2-7 | TRBV13 | CASSFSGGAASEQYF
TRBJ1-1 | TRBV29-1 | CSVEDLGNTEAFF
TRBJ2-5 | TRBV3-1 | CASSQEIGIETQYF
TRBJ2-7 | TRBV7-2 | CASSSGVLNYEQYF
TRBJ2-1 | TRBV7-9 | CASSFGLDDNEQFF
TRBJ2-3 | TRBV4-2 | CASSQDLGVTQYF
TRBJ2-7 | TRBV27 | CASSFSPSSYEQYF